What follows is one TCR beta chain and its context. No antigen is known for it. The entry originates in a study of T-cell reconstitution after alpha-beta-depleted transplantation in children. It was with unique molecular identifiers that the TCRbeta library was prepared. TCRdb independently ran MiXCR on the PCR reads; one entry per CDR3 protein. The repertoire holds over 200,000 distinct CDR3 sequences, with approximately 19% as singletons. Germline V lookup: CDR1 SGHTA, CDR2 FQGNSA. V lost 1 base to trimming and J lost 6 bases, with 17 bases between them. The CDR3 runs to 16 residues. The study's findings and limits: There were reportedly several hundred expanded graft clones from which alpha-beta T cells came about two months after transplant.

The specimen was PBMCs, mostly from graft donor cells, collected 360 days after TCRalphabeta/CD19-depleted stem cell transplant. This clonotype was sampled from a male patient aged 2 to 10 who had a stem cell transplant for acute lymphoblastic leukemia, so the T cells may come from the graft donor. The chain recombines TRBV7-2 with TRBJ2-3; a weak D match, TRBD1 (6 bases). This CDR3 reads CASSLVNGDIDDTQYF. The CDR3 nucleotides read TGTGCCAGCAGCTTAGTTAACGGGGACATCGATGATACGCAGTATTTT.